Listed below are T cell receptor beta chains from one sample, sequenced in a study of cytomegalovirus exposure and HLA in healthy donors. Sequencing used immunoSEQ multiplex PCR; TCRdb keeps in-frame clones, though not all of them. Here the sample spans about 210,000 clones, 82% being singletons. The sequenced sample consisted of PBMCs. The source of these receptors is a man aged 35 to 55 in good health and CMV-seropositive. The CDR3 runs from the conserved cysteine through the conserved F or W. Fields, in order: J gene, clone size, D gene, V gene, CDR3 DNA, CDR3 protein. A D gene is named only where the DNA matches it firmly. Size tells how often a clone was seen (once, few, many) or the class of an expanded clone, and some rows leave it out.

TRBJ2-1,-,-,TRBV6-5,TGTGCCAGCAGTCCAGGGTGTGAGCAGTTCTTC,CASSPGCEQFF
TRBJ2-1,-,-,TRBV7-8,TGTGCCAGCAGCTTTAATGTTTGGCAGTTCTACAATGAGCAGTTCTTC,CASSFNVWQFYNEQFF
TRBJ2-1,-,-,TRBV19,TGTGCCAGTAGTATGTATAGAAGCTCCTACAATGAGCAGTTCTTC,CASSMYRSSYNEQFF
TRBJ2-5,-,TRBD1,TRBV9,TGTGCCAGCAGCTTCCAGGTGGGGACAGTCCAAGAGACCCAGTACTTC,CASSFQVGTVQETQYF
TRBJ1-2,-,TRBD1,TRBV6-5,TGTGCCAGCAGCACAGGGGTGGATGGCTACACCTTC,CASSTGVDGYTF
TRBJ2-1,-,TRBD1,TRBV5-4,TGTGCCAGCAGCTTCACCGGGACAGGGAGCAATGAGCAGTTCTTC,CASSFTGTGSNEQFF
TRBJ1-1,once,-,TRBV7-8,TGTGCCAGCACCCAATCGGGGAACACTGAAGCTTTCTTT,CASTQSGNTEAFF
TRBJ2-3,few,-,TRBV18,TGTGCCAGCTCACCAAGACAGATCGCTAGCACAGATACGCAGTATTTT,CASSPRQIASTDTQYF
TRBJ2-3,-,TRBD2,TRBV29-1,TGCAGCGCGACGGGACTAGTCAAAACAGATACGCAGTATTTT,CSATGLVKTDTQYF
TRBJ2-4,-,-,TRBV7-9,TGTGCCAGCAGCTCTTCCTTGAGAGTAGCCAAAAACATTCAGTACTTC,CASSSSLRVAKNIQYF
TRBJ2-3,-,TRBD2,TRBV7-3,TGTGCCAGCAGCACCCGGACTAGCGGAACTGGCACAGATACGCAGTATTTT,CASSTRTSGTGTDTQYF
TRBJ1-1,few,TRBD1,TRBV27,TGTGCCAGCACTGACAGGGAGAACACTGAAGCTTTCTTT,CASTDRENTEAFF
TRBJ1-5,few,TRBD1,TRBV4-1,TGCGCCAGCAGCCAGGATGCGACCGGGACAGGGATAATCTACAATCAGCCCCAGCATTTT,CASSQDATGTGIIYNQPQHF
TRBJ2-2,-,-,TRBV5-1,TGCGCCAGCAGCTTGGATCCAACGGGCACCGGGGAGCTGTTTTTT,CASSLDPTGTGELFF
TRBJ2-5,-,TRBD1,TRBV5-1,TGCGCCAGCAGCCAAGGACAGGGGGGGACCCAGTACTTC,CASSQGQGGTQYF
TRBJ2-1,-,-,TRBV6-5,TGTGCCAGCAGTTGGGACTCGAGCTCCTACAATGAGCAGTTCTTC,CASSWDSSSYNEQFF
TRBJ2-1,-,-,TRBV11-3,TGTGCCAGCAGCGAAGGGATGGAGGTGGGTAATGAGCAGTTCTTC,CASSEGMEVGNEQFF
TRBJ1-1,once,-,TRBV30,TGTGCCTTCAAGGAACAGGGGAACACTGAAGCTTTCTTT,CAFKEQGNTEAFF
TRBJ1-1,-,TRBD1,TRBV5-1,TGCGCCAGTGGGACAGGGAACACTGAAGCTTTCTTT,CASGTGNTEAFF
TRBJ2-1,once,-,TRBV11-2,TGTGCCAGCAGCTTCTCGACAGGTTGGAGTACCCCCTCCTACAATGAGCAGTTCTTC,CASSFSTGWSTPSYNEQFF
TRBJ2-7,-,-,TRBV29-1,TGCAGCGTTGCCTTAGATCCCGTTTACGAGCAGTACTTC,CSVALDPVYEQYF
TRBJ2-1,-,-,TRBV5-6,TGTGCCAGCACCTCGTCGGCTAGCGGAGGGGGCAATGAGCAGTTCTTC,CASTSSASGGGNEQFF
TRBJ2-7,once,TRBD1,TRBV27,TGTGCCAGCAGTTTTAATACCGGGACAGGGACCTCCTACGAGCAGTACTTC,CASSFNTGTGTSYEQYF
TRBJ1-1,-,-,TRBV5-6,TGTGCCAGCAGCTTGGCCCAGGTGCTGTACACTGAAGCTTTCTTT,CASSLAQVLYTEAFF
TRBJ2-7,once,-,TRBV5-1,TGCGCCAGCAGCTATATAGAGAACTACGAGCAGTACTTC,CASSYIENYEQYF
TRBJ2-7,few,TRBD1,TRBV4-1,TGCGCCAGCAGCCAAGATACGGGACAGGGGTACGAGCAGTACTTC,CASSQDTGQGYEQYF
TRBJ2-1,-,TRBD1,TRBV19,TGTGCCAGTACTCGGAACGAAGGGGGCGGGTTCTACAATGAGCAGTTCTTC,CASTRNEGGGFYNEQFF
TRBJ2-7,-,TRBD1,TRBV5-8,TGTGCCAGCAGCCCCGACAGGGAGTACTACGAGCAGTACTTC,CASSPDREYYEQYF
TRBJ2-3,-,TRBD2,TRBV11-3,TGTGCCAGCAGCCACCGACCGGGACTAGCGGGAGAAGATACGCAGTATTTT,CASSHRPGLAGEDTQYF
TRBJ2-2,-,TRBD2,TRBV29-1,TGCAGCGTTGAATCAGCGGGAGGTTCCGGGGAGCTGTTTTTT,CSVESAGGSGELFF
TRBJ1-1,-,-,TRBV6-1,TGTGCCAGCATGAAGAGGTTGAACACTGAAGCTTTCTTT,CASMKRLNTEAFF
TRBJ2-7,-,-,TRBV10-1,TGCGCCAGCAGTGCTAGCTCCTACGAGCAGTACTTC,CASSASSYEQYF
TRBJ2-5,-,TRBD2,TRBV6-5,TGTGCCAGCAGTTATGAGGGAGGGGAAGAGACCCAGTACTTC,CASSYEGGEETQYF
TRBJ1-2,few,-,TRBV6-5,TGTGCCAGCAGTTACCAAATTGAGGGATTTCGGGGCTACACCTTC,CASSYQIEGFRGYTF
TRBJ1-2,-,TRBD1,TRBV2,TGTGCCAGCAGTAAGCAACAGGGGGCGTCTGGCTACACCTTC,CASSKQQGASGYTF
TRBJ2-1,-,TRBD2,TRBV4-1,TGCGCCAGCAGCCAAGATCGGGGGGAAGAAGAGCAGTTCTTC,CASSQDRGEEEQFF
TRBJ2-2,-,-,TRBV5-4,TGTGCCAGCAGCTTGGCCAGGGAAGTCACCGGGGAGCTGTTTTTT,CASSLAREVTGELFF
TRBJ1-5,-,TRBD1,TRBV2,TGTGCCAGCAGGGCTGACAGGGTGAGTCAGCCCCAGCATTTT,CASRADRVSQPQHF
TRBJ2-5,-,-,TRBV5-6,TGTGCCAGCAGCTTCGATAAAGACAGGCGGCGTTGGGAGACCCAGTACTTC,CASSFDKDRRRWETQYF
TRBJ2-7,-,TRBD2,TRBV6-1,TGTGCCAGCAGGTCGGGACTAGCGGACAACTACGAGCAGTACTTC,CASRSGLADNYEQYF
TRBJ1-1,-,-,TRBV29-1,TGCAGCGTCCGGGGGAGGGGTGGAACTGAAGCTTTCTTT,CSVRGRGGTEAFF
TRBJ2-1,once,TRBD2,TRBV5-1,TGCGCCAGCAGCTTGGAAGCTAGCGGACTACACAATGAGCAGTTCTTC,CASSLEASGLHNEQFF
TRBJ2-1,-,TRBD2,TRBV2,TGTGCCAGCAAAGCACGAGCGGGAGAGGTTGTCGATGAGCAGTTCTTC,CASKARAGEVVDEQFF
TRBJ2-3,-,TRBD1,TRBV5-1,TGCGCCAGCAGCGCGGACAGGGATCTCACAGATACGCAGTATTTT,CASSADRDLTDTQYF
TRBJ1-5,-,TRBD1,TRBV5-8,TGTGCCAGCAGCTTGGGGTCAGGGGGGTTCAATCAGCCCCAGCATTTT,CASSLGSGGFNQPQHF
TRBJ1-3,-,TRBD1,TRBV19,TGTGCCAGTAGTCCGGACAGGGGGCTCCCTTCTGGAAACACCATATATTTT,CASSPDRGLPSGNTIYF
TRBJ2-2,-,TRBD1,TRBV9,TGTGCCAGCAGCTCGGGACAGGGGGCGGTCACCGGGGAGCTGTTTTTT,CASSSGQGAVTGELFF
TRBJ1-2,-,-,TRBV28,TGTGCCAGCAGTTTAAATCGGGGTGACTATGGCTACACCTTC,CASSLNRGDYGYTF
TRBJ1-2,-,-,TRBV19,TGTGCCAGTAGTATAGTATCAGGAAACAACTATGGCTACACCTTC,CASSIVSGNNYGYTF
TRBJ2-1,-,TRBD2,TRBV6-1,TGTGCCAGCAGTGAAATAAGCGGGAGGGGGGGCAATGAGCAGTTCTTC,CASSEISGRGGNEQFF
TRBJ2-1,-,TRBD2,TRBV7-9,TGTGCCAGCAGCTCCGGGACTATAAACAATGAGCAGTTCTTC,CASSSGTINNEQFF
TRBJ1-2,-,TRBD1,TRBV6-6,TGTGCCGGGCAGGGGGCATCTAACTATGGCTACACCTTC,CAGQGASNYGYTF
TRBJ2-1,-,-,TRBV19,TGTGCCAGTATCGGTCGGAGCAATGAGCAGTTCTTC,CASIGRSNEQFF
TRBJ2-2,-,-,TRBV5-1,TGCGCCAGCAGCCCCACCCAGGGTTCCACCGGGGAGCTGTTTTTT,CASSPTQGSTGELFF
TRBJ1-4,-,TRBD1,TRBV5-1,TGCGCCAGCAGCCTGGGACAGGGAAATGAAAAACTGTTTTTT,CASSLGQGNEKLFF
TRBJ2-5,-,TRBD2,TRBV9,TGTGCCAGCAGCGAGCTAGCGGGAGTGGAGACCCAGTACTTC,CASSELAGVETQYF
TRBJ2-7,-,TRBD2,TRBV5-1,TGCGCCAGCAGCTTGGCCGGACTCGGGGGGTACGAGCAGTACTTC,CASSLAGLGGYEQYF